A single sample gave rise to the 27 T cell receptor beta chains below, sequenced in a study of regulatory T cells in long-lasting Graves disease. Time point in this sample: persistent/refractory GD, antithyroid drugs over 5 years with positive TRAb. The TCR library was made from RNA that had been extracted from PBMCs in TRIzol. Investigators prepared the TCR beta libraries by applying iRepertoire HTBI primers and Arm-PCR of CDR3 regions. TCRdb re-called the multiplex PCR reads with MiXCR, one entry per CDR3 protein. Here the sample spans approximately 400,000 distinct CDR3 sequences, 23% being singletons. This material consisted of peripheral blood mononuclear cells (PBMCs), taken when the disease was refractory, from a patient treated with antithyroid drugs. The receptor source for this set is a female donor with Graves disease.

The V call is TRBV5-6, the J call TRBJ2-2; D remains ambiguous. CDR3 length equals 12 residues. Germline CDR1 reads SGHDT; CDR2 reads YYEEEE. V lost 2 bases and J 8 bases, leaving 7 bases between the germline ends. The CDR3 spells CASSLWSGELFF. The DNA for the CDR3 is TGTGCCAGCAGCTTATGGAGTGGGGAGCTGTTTTTT.

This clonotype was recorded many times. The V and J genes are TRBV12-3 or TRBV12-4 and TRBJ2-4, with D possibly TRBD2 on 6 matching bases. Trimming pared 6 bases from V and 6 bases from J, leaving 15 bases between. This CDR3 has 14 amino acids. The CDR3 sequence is CASRTAGRRNIQYF. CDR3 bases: TGTGCCAGCAGGACGGCGGGACGAAGAAACATTCAGTACTTC.

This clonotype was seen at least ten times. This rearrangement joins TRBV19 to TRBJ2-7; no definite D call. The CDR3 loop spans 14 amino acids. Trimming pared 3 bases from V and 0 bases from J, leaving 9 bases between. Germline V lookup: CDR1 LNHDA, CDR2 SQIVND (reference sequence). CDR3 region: CASSITVSSYEQYF. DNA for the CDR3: TGTGCCAGTAGTATTACAGTGAGCTCCTACGAGCAGTACTTC.

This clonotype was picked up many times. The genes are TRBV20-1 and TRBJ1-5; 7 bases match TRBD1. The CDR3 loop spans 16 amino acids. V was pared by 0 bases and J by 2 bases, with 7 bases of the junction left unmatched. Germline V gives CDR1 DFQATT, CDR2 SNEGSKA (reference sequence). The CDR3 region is CSARDRGDLGNQPQHF. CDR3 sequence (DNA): TGCAGTGCTAGAGACAGGGGGGACTTGGGCAATCAGCCCCAGCATTTT.

The CDR3 DNA sequence: TGTGCCAGCAGCTTCAGTCCCGGGTACACCGGGGAGCTGTTTTTT. Encoded protein: CASSFSPGYTGELFF. V gene TRBV5-5 combines with J gene TRBJ2-2, with D unclear. V was shortened by 2 bases and J by 3 bases, with 11 bases between the two germline ends. CDR3 size: 15 residues. Germline CDR1 and CDR2: SGHKS and YYEKEE (reference sequence).

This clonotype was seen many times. The DNA of the CDR3 is TGCAGTGCTACGGAGACTAGCGGGACTAATGAGCAGTTCTTC. It is translated as CSATETSGTNEQFF. This chain joins TRBV20-1 and TRBJ2-1; 11 positions agree with TRBD2. Losses at the gene ends were 4 bases for V and 7 bases for J; bases not matched to a gene: 6. Germline CDR1 is DFQATT and CDR2 is SNEGSKA (reference sequence). CDR3 size: 14 residues.

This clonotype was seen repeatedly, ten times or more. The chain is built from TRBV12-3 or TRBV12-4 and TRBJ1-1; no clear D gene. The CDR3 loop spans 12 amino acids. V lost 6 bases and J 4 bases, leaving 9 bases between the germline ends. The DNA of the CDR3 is TGTGCCAGCAGAAGGGAATCCACTGAAGCTTTCTTT. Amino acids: CASRRESTEAFF.

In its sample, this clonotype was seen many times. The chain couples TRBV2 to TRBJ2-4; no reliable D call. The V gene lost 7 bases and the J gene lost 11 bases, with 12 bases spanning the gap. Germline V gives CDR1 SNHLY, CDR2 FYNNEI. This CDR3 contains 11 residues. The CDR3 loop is CASKATTFQYF. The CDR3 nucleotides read TGTGCCAGCAAGGCGACAACTTTTCAGTACTTC.

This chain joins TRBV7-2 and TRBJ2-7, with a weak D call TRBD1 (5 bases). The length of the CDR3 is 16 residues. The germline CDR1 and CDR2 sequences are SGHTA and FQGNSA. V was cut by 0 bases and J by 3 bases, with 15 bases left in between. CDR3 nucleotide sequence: TGTGCCAGCAGCTTAGCGCACTCTACAGGACGCTACGAGCAGTACTTC. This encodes CASSLAHSTGRYEQYF.

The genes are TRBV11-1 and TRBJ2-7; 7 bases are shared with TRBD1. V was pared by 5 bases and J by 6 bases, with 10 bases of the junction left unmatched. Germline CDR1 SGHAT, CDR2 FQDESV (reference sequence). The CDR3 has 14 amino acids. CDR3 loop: CASSRQGLALEQYF. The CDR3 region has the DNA TGTGCCAGCAGCAGACAGGGCCTAGCCCTCGAGCAGTACTTC.

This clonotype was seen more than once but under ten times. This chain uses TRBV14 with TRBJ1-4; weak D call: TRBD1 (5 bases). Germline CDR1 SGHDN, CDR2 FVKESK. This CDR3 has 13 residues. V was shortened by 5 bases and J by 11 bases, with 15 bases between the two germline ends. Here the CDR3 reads CASSAHPGPKLFF. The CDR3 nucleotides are TGTGCCAGCAGCGCACACCCGGGACCTAAACTGTTTTTT.

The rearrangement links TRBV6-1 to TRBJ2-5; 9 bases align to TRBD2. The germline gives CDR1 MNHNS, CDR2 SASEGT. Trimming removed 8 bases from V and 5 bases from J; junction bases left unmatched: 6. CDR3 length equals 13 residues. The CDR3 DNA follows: TGTGCCAGCGGCGGGAGGGCCGGGGAGACCCAGTACTTC. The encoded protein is CASGGRAGETQYF.

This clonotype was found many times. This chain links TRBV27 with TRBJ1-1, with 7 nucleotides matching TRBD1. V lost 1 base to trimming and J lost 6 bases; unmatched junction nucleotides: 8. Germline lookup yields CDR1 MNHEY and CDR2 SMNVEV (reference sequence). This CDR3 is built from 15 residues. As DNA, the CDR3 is TGTGCCAGCAGTTTATTGTCGGGTACAGGGGCTGAAGCTTTCTTT. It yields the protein CASSLLSGTGAEAFF.

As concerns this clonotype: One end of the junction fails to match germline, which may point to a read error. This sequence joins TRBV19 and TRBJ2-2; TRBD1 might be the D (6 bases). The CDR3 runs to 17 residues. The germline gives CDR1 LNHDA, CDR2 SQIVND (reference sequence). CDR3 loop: CASSIEQWGRDTGELLF. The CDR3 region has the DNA TGTGCCAGTAGTATAGAACAGTGGGGACGGGACACCGGGGAGCTGCTTTTT.

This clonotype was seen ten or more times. The CDR3 DNA reads TGTGCCAGCTCACTTGGTGCGAAAAACTACGAGCAGTACTTC. It yields the protein CASSLGAKNYEQYF. This chain links TRBV18 with TRBJ2-7, with D hard to call. The V end was cut by 4 bases, the J end by 3 bases, with 13 bases between. The CDR3 totals 14 residues. Germline V CDR1 and CDR2: KGHSH, LQKENI.

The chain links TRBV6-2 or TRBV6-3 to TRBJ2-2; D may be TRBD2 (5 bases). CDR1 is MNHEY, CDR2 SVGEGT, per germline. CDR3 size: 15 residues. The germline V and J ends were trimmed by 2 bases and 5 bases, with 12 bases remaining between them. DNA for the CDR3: TGTGCCAGCAGTTACGTGGGAGCCGGTACCGGGGAGCTGTTTTTT. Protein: CASSYVGAGTGELFF.

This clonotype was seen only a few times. This CDR3 is CASRTRTSREQYF. In DNA, the CDR3 is TGTGCCAGCAGAACGAGGACCTCGCGCGAGCAGTACTTC. The genes are TRBV3-1 and TRBJ2-7; D unresolved. The CDR3 loop spans 13 amino acids. Germline V gene sequence: CDR1 LGHDT, CDR2 YNNKEL (reference sequence). V was pared by 6 bases and J by 6 bases, with 15 bases between.

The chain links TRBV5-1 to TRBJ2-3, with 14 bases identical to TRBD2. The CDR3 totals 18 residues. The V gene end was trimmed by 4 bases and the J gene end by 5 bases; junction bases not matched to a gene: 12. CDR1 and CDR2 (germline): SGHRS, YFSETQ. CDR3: CASSTGLAGVGRGDTQYF. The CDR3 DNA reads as TGCGCCAGCAGCACGGGACTAGCGGGAGTCGGGCGGGGAGATACGCAGTATTTT.

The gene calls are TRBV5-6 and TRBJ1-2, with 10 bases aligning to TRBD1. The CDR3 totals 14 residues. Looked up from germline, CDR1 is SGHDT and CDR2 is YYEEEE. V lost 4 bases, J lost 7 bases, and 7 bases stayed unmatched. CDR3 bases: TGTGCCAGCAGCGACGGGACAGGGGTTGGTGGCTACACCTTC. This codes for CASSDGTGVGGYTF.

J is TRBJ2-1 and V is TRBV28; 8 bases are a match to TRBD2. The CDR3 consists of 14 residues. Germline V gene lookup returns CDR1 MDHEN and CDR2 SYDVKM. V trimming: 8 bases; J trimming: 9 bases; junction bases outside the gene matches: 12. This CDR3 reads CASVSGTLFGEQFF. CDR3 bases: TGTGCCAGCGTTAGCGGGACCCTTTTTGGTGAGCAGTTCTTC.

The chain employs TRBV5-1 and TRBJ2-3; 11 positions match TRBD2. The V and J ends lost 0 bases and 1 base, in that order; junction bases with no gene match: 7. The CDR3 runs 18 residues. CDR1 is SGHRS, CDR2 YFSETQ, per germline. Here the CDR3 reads CASSLVVAGGPGTDTQYF. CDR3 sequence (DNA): TGCGCCAGCAGCTTGGTGGTAGCGGGAGGGCCCGGCACAGATACGCAGTATTTT. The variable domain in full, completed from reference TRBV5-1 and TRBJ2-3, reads KAGVTQTPRYLIKTRGQQVTLSCSPISGHRSVSWYQQTPGQGLQFLFEYFSETQRNKGNFPGRFSGRQFSNSRSEMNVSTLELGDSALYLCASSLVVAGGPGTDTQYFGPGTRLTVL.

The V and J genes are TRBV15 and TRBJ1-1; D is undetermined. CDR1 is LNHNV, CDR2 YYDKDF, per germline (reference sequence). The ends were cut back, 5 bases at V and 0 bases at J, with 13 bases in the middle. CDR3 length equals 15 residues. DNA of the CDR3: TGTGCCACCAGCCGGGTCCGATCCATGAACACTGAAGCTTTCTTT. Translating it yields CATSRVRSMNTEAFF.

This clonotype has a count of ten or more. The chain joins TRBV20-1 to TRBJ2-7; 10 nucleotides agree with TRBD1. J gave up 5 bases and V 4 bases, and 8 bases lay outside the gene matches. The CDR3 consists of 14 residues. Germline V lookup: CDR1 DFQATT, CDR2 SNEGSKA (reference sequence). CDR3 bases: TGCAGTGCTAAGTCCGTGACAGGGGGCGACGAGCAGTACTTC. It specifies CSAKSVTGGDEQYF.

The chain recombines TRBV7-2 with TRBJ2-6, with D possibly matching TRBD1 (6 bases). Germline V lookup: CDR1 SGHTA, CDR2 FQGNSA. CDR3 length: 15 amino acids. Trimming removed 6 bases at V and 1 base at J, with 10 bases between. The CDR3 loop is CASRNRESGANVLTF. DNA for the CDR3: TGTGCCAGCAGGAACAGGGAATCTGGGGCCAACGTCCTGACTTTC.

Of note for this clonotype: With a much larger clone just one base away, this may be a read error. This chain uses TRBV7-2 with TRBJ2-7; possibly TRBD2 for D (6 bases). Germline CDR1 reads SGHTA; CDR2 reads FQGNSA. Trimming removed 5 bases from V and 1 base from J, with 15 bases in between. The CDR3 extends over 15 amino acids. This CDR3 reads CASSQAGGASYEQYF. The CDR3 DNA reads TGTGCCAGCAGCCAAGCTGGCGGGGCTTCCTACGAGCAGTACTTC.

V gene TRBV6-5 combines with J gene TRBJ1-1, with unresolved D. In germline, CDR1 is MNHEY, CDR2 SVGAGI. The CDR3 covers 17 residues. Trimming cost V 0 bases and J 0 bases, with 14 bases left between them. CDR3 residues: CASSYSSRARVNTEAFF. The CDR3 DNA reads TGTGCCAGCAGTTACTCGAGCCGGGCTAGGGTGAACACTGAAGCTTTCTTT.

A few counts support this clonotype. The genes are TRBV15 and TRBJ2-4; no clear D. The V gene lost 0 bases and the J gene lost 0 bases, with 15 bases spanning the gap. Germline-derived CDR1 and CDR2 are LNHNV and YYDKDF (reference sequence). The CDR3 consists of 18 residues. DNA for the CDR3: TGTGCCACCAGCAGAGATCTTAACAGTTTGTTAGCCAAAAACATTCAGTACTTC. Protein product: CATSRDLNSLLAKNIQYF.